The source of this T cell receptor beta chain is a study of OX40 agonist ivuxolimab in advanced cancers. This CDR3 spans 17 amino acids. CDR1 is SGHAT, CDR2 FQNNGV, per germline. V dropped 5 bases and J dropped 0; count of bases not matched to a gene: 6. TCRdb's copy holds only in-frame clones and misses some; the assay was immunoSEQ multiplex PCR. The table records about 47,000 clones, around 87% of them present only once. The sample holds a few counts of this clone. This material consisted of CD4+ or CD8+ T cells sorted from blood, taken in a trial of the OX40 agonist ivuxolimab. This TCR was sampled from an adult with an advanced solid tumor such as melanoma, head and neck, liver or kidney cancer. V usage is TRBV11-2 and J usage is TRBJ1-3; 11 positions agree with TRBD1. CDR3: CASSRGTGGLSGNTIYF. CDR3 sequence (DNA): TGTGCCAGCAGCCGAGGGACAGGGGGTCTCTCTGGAAACACCATATATTTT.